This T cell receptor (beta chain) was recovered during a study of cytomegalovirus exposure and HLA in healthy donors. Overall study results and limits: Across donors, most TCRs were seen rarely, yet some public ones were widespread.

The V gene end was trimmed by 7 bases and the J gene end by 0 bases; junction bases not matched to a gene: 6. The CDR3 covers 15 residues. Per germline, CDR1 LNHDA and CDR2 SQIVND (reference sequence). This clone was seen a single time. Antigen specificity is unknown. The table came from immunoSEQ multiplex PCR; TCRdb's copy has only in-frame clones and leaves some out. The repertoire has 90,000 to 150,000 clones, around 87% of them found once; the top ten carry about 6%. The chain employs TRBV19 and TRBJ1-2; 9 bases are a match to TRBD1. The receptor was derived from a woman between 18 and 30 years old in good health and CMV-seropositive. The specimen sequenced was PBMCs. The CDR3 spells CASKGGTGPNYGYTF. The CDR3 DNA follows: TGTGCCAGTAAGGGGGGGACAGGGCCTAACTATGGCTACACCTTC.